These 7 T cell receptor beta chains share one sample of origin, sequenced in a study of cytomegalovirus exposure and HLA in healthy donors. In the PCR, 60 Vbeta and 13 Jbeta primers were used. Generated by immunoSEQ multiplex PCR, the TCRdb table keeps only in-frame clones and is missing some. Seen here are roughly 120,000 clones, over 8.5% observed once, and the top ten hold 6%. Material: PBMCs. These receptors all stem from a woman aged 40 to 55 in good health and CMV-seropositive.

This rearrangement joins TRBV18 to TRBJ1-2; 8 bases line up with TRBD1. Germline V gives CDR1 KGHSH, CDR2 LQKENI. The V gene end was trimmed by 2 bases and the J gene end by 1 base; junction bases not matched to a gene: 9. The CDR3 loop spans 17 amino acids. The CDR3 sequence: CASSPGGTGQNNYGYTF. CDR3 bases: TGTGCCAGCTCACCAGGTGGGACAGGACAGAATAACTATGGCTACACCTTC. Complete variable domain (other parts from reference TRBV18 and TRBJ1-2): NAGVMQNPRHLVRRRGQEARLRCSPMKGHSHVYWYRQLPEEGLKFMVYLQKENIIDESGMPKERFSAEFPKEGPSILRIQQVVRGDSAAYFCASSPGGTGQNNYGYTFGSGTRLTVV.

The chain recombines TRBV18 with TRBJ1-1, with TRBD1 as a possible D gene (6 bases). The CDR3 has 15 amino acids. Germline CDR1 and CDR2: KGHSH and LQKENI. V gave up 2 bases and J gave up 4 bases, with 14 bases separating them. CDR3 bases: TGTGCCAGCTCACCAGTGGGGGCTGGGGGCACTGAAGCTTTCTTT. It is translated as CASSPVGAGGTEAFF.

In its sample, this clone was seen a few times. The chain is built from TRBV5-4 and TRBJ2-3; perhaps TRBD2 as D (6 bases). The length of the CDR3 is 13 residues. Germline CDR1 and CDR2: SGHNT and YYREEE (reference sequence). Trimming took 4 bases from V and 6 from J, leaving 12 bases between them. The CDR3 nucleotides read TGTGCCAGCAGCCTAGGGGCGGGGGATACGCAGTATTTT. Amino acid sequence: CASSLGAGDTQYF.

This clone has a handful of counts. CDR3 bases: TGTGCCAGCAGCACCTGGGACAGCCGGAACACTGAAGCTTTCTTT. This encodes CASSTWDSRNTEAFF. This chain joins TRBV9 and TRBJ1-1; 7 bases align to TRBD1. V lost 4 bases to trimming and J lost 1 base; unmatched junction nucleotides: 7. This CDR3 is built from 15 residues. CDR1 is SGDLS, CDR2 YYNGEE, per germline.

There are a few counts of this clone. The chain links TRBV10-3 to TRBJ2-1, with D possibly TRBD1 on 6 matching bases. The CDR3 loop spans 14 amino acids. Trimming cost V 10 bases and J 3 bases, with 16 bases left between them. Looked up from germline, CDR1 is ENHRY and CDR2 is SYGVKD. The CDR3 DNA is TGTGCCACCGGCCAAGGGGGTGTCTACAATGAGCAGTTCTTC. Encoded protein: CATGQGGVYNEQFF.

Only a few counts were recorded for this clone. This chain uses TRBV5-1 with TRBJ1-3, with 7 bases that match TRBD1. Germline V gives CDR1 SGHRS, CDR2 YFSETQ. This CDR3 is built from 16 residues. V lost 4 bases, J lost 0 bases, and 7 bases stayed unmatched. CDR3 nucleotides: TGCGCCAGCAGCCCTTGGGACAGCTACTCTGGAAACACCATATATTTT. It is translated as CASSPWDSYSGNTIYF.

This clone was seen more than once but under ten times. This chain joins TRBV6-5 and TRBJ2-7; D may be TRBD1 (7 bases). Trimming took 0 bases from V and 3 from J, leaving 12 bases between them. The CDR3 is 15 residues long. The germline V gene has CDR1 MNHEY and CDR2 SVGAGI. The CDR3 loop reads CASSYSSRGVYEQYF. CDR3 coding DNA: TGTGCCAGCAGTTACTCCTCCAGGGGGGTCTACGAGCAGTACTTC.